One T cell receptor (beta chain) is described in this entry. The antigen it binds to is not known. No base qualities exist here, and no much larger clone lies one base off it. The immunoSEQ Assay was the method used to sequence TCRbeta CDR3 regions. After extraction, genomic DNA underwent amplification by bias-controlled multiplex PCR, followed by high-throughput sequencing. The study's processing was this. To quantify the absolute abundance of each unique TCRbeta CDR3 region, sequences were collapsed and filtered. T cell fraction was estimated by normalizing TCRbeta template counts to usable DNA, which was measured by amplifying reference genes present in all nucleated cells. Repertoire TCRs were annotated as SARS-CoV-2-specific by exact matching of V gene, CDR3 amino acid sequence and J gene to a known reactive TCR set. The reference SARS-CoV-2 TCR set came from MIRA and was filtered for enrichment in COVID-19-positive ImmuneCODE repertoires, removing public or cross-reactive TCRs. Based on the MIRA antigens, annotated TCRs were further analysed at the level of specific ORF or position within ORF. Breadth was defined as the number of annotated unique rearrangements divided by the total number of unique productive rearrangements, and depth was defined as the summed frequency of the annotated unique rearrangements. Two-sided Wilcoxon rank-sum tests were used to compare TCR breadth between groups. Here the immuneACCESS table is served through TCRdb, limited to in-frame sequences with V and J called. Missing clones are a known gap in these copies; in checked studies unresolved V genes cover under half, and the rest lacks a known reason. D and trimming were read from the DNA, whereas the V and J calls and clone size are those reported in that table. The sample table lists roughly 300,000 clones, approximately 90% of them with a count of one. The ten largest clones add up to 6.4% of the sample.

These data come from a study of Ad26.COV2.S vaccination and SARS-CoV-2 variants (dated by TCRdb to about 2021). A note on the overall study: Vaccine-arm donors were drawn from COV1001, a multicentre, randomized, double-blind, placebo-controlled phase I-IIa trial of Ad26.COV2.S in healthy adults. Ad26.COV2.S was administered intramuscularly at a dose of 5x10^10 or 1x10^11 viral particles, either as one shot or as two shots given 56 days apart. TCRbeta repertoire sequencing was used to assess the specificity and breadth of SARS-CoV-2-reactive T cell receptors after Ad26.COV2.S vaccination. The TCR-sequenced set comprised approximately 30 samples: some 20 Ad26.COV2.S vaccine recipients, 5 placebo recipients and 8 SARS-CoV-2 convalescent individuals. Trial participants were randomized into five groups of five, in which low-dose or high-dose Ad26.COV2.S was given once or twice, or placebo was given on both occasions. Investigators remained blinded to trial group allocation during experiments and outcome assessment. What the work shows at the level of the full study, not this receptor alone: Ad26.COV2.S recipients had higher spike-specific TCR breadth than placebo recipients (P = 0.0014). According to the authors, total T cell responses may have been underestimated by the TCR breadth and depth analyses. After vaccination, substantial breadth of spike-specific CD8+ and CD4+ T cell responses was reported. Non-spike TCR breadth was comparable between vaccine and placebo recipients, consistent with the vaccine containing only spike. The study was not powered to compare responses between vaccine doses or regimens.

The meaning of the sample's treatment or condition label: some 20 received Ad26.COV2.S at low or high dose, single or two shots; roughly five received placebo; per-sample allocation not given. Repertoires of vaccine and placebo recipients were sequenced from samples taken on day 63 after the first injection. Between 29 July and 7 August 2020, Cohort 1b enrolled about 27 adults aged 18-55 years at one site in Boston, USA. Ad26.COV2.S was a replication-incompetent adenovirus type 26 vector that expressed a prefusion-stabilized SARS-CoV-2 spike protein derived from the original Wuhan strain. This clonotype was obtained from a person between 18 and 65 years old who received the Ad26.COV2.S COVID-19 vaccine or a placebo. The sequencing here drew on peripheral blood, taken in a trial of Ad26.COV2.S vaccine versus placebo.

The DNA sequence follows: TGTGCCAGCAGCGCCTCCCTTTGGGACAGTAACTATGGCTACACCTTC. This sequence encodes CASSASLWDSNYGYTF. This sequence uses TRBV9 and TRBJ1-2, with 7 bases matching TRBD1. The germline V gene yields SGDLS for CDR1 and YYNGEE for CDR2. V is trimmed back by 3 bases and J by 1 base, and the junction contains 9 bases that no gene match accounts for. Spanning cysteine to phenylalanine, the CDR3 consists of 16 amino acids. Only the CDR3 DNA is retained, 48 bases long and in frame from the first base.